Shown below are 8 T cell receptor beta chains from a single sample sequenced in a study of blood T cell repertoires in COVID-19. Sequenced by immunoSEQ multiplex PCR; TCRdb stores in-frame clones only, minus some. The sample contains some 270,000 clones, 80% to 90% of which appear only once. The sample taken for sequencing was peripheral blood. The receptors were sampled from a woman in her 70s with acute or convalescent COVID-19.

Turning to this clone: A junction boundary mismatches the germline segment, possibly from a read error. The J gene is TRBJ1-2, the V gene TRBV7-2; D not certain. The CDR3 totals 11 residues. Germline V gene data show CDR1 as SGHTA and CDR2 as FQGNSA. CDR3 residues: CASTLLGVGSF. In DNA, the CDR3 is TGTGCCAGCACCCTCCTCGGGGTGGGGTCCTTC.

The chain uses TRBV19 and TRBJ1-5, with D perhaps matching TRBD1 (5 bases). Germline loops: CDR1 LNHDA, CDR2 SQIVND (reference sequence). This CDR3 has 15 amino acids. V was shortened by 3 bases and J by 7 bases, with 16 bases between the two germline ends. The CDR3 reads CASSMTPAGRQPQHF. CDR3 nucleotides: TGTGCCAGTAGTATGACCCCGGCAGGGCGGCAGCCCCAGCATTTT.

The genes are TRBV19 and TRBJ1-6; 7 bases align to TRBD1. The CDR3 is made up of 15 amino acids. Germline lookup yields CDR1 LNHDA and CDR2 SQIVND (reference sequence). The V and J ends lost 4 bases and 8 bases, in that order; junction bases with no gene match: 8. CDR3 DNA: TGTGCCAGTAGTACCCTCGGGACAGTGGATTCACCCCTCCACTTT. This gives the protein CASSTLGTVDSPLHF.

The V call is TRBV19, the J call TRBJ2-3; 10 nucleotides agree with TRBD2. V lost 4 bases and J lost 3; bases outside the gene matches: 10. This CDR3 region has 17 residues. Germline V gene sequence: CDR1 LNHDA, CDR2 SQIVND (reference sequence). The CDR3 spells CASSRSGGARNTDTQYF. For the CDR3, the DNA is TGTGCCAGTAGTAGGAGCGGGGGGGCCCGTAATACAGATACGCAGTATTTT.

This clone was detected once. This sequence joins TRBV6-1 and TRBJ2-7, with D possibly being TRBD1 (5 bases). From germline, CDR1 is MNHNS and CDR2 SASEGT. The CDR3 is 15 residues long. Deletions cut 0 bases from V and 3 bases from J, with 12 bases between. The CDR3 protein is CASSEARAGLYEQYF. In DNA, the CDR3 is TGTGCCAGCAGTGAAGCCCGGGCAGGGCTCTACGAGCAGTACTTC.

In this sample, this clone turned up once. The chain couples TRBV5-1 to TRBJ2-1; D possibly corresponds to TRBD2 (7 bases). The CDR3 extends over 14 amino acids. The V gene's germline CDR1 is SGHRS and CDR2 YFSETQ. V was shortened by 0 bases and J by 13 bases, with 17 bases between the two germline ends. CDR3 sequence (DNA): TGCGCCAGCAGCTTGGGGTGGGCGGGGGCCTACCAGTTCTTC. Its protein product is CASSLGWAGAYQFF. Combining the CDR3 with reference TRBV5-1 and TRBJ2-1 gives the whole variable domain KAGVTQTPRYLIKTRGQQVTLSCSPISGHRSVSWYQQTPGQGLQFLFEYFSETQRNKGNFPGRFSGRQFSNSRSEMNVSTLELGDSALYLCASSLGWAGAYQFFGPGTRLTVL.

CDR3 in amino acids: CASSPVGQPNTGELFF. The DNA for the CDR3 is TGTGCCAGCAGCCCCGTTGGACAGCCGAACACCGGGGAGCTGTTTTTT. The chain carries TRBV7-2 and TRBJ2-2; D is possibly TRBD1 (6 bases). Germline-derived CDR1 and CDR2 are SGHTA and FQGNSA. Between the trimmed V and J ends, which lost 5 bases and 0 bases, there was a span of 13 bases. CDR3 length: 16 amino acids.

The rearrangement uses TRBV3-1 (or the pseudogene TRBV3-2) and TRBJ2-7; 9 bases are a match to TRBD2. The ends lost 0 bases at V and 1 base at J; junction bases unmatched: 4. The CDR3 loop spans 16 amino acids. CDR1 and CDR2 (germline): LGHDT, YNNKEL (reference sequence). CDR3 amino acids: CASSQDGLAGSYEQYF. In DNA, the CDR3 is TGTGCCAGCAGCCAAGATGGGCTAGCGGGGTCCTACGAGCAGTACTTC.